This T cell receptor (beta chain) was identified in a study of cytomegalovirus exposure and HLA in healthy donors. Study-wide background: The 130 or so validation repertoires used the same platform as the 650 to 850 first-cohort repertoires (as reported by a later analysis). Study findings and constraints: In vitro work confirmed that a few CMV-associated chains recognize CMV antigens. For most TCR sequences rarity was the rule, although some public TCRs occurred in many donors. Researchers counted over 150 TCR beta chains as cytomegalovirus-associated.

The CDR3 sequence is 13 residues long. Germline assignment: CDR1 MNHNY and CDR2 SVGAGI (reference sequence). The V end lost 5 bases, the J end lost 1 base, and 9 bases lay between the germline ends. This clone was seen only a few times. Antigen specificity is unknown. The repertoire was sequenced with immunoSEQ multiplex PCR; TCRdb's copy has only in-frame clones and lacks some. The sample yields around 250,000 clones, around 90% seen once. The TCR sequence derives from a young woman in good health and CMV-seronegative. The chain joins TRBV6-6 to TRBJ2-7, with D perhaps TRBD2 (5 bases). Material for sequencing was PBMCs. The DNA for the CDR3 is TGTGCCAGCAGTCTCGGGGAGTCCTACGAGCAGTACTTC. It yields the protein CASSLGESYEQYF.